The 23 T cell receptor beta chains presented below share a single source sample, sequenced in a study of a mutant IDH1 vaccine in newly diagnosed glioma. Data came from immunoSEQ multiplex PCR; TCRdb stores just in-frame clones and leaves some out. The table records about 70,000 clones, around 83% of them present only once. Stated time point: baseline, week 1 (first vaccination visit). The treatment here: pre-vaccination baseline after standard-of-care therapy. Here the sequenced sample was peripheral blood mononuclear cells (PBMCs), taken from a glioma patient treated with radiotherapy, temozolomide or both. These receptors originate from a woman aged 18-29 years with glioma. Some clones in this sample may be carry-over from other donors' samples.

This clone is a singleton in its sample. The CDR3 spells CASSYAREGDNEKLFF. The CDR3 nucleotides read TGTGCCAGCAGTTACGCCAGGGAGGGGGATAATGAAAAACTGTTTTTT. The chain joins TRBV6-6 to TRBJ1-4; perhaps TRBD1 as D (6 bases). The germline V and J ends were trimmed by 2 bases and 4 bases, with 14 bases remaining between them. The germline V gene has CDR1 MNHNY and CDR2 SVGAGI (reference sequence). The CDR3 is 16 amino acids.

This clone was picked up one time. The V call is TRBV4-3, the J call TRBJ2-5; 10 bases line up with TRBD1. From germline, CDR1 is LGHNA and CDR2 YSLEER. The CDR3 length is 15 residues. With V trimmed by 0 bases and J by 4 bases, 2 bases remained unmatched. This CDR3 reads CASSQDRTGGETQYF. The DNA of the CDR3 is TGCGCCAGCAGCCAAGATAGGACAGGGGGAGAGACCCAGTACTTC.

This chain connects TRBV5-1 to TRBJ2-3; D is ambiguous. Trimming took 3 bases from V and 1 from J, leaving 3 bases between them. CDR3 length: 12 residues. CDR1 SGHRS and CDR2 YFSETQ come from the germline V gene. The DNA for the CDR3 is TGCGCCAGCAGCTCGGGCACAGATACGCAGTATTTT. Amino acids: CASSSGTDTQYF.

The chain recombines TRBV6-6 with TRBJ2-7; D uncertain. Trimming removed 7 bases from V and 3 bases from J, with 13 bases in between. Looked up from germline, CDR1 is MNHNY and CDR2 is SVGAGI (reference sequence). The CDR3 totals 13 residues. The CDR3 reads CASTMDGFYEQYF. For the CDR3, the DNA is TGTGCCAGCACCATGGACGGATTCTACGAGCAGTACTTC.

This clone was detected only once. The chain uses TRBV9 and TRBJ1-1; the D gene is possibly TRBD1 (5 bases). Germline V lookup: CDR1 SGDLS, CDR2 YYNGEE. There are 15 residues in the CDR3. Between the trimmed V and J ends, which lost 2 bases and 5 bases, there was a span of 16 bases. Written as DNA, the CDR3 is TGTGCCAGCAGCGTTACCGGGGCGCTGGAGACTGAAGCTTTCTTT. Amino acid sequence: CASSVTGALETEAFF.

In this sample, this clone turned up a few times. This sequence joins TRBV5-6 and TRBJ1-1; the D gene is possibly TRBD1 (6 bases). The V gene lost 1 base and the J gene lost 9 bases, with 10 bases spanning the gap. CDR1 is SGHDT and CDR2 is YYEEEE in the germline V gene. This CDR3 comprises 12 residues. The CDR3 nucleotides read TGTGCCAGCAGCTTGAGGGGGATCAAAGCTTTCTTT. This sequence encodes CASSLRGIKAFF.

Judged by abundance, this clone is medium-sized. V gene TRBV19 combines with J gene TRBJ1-5; perhaps TRBD1 as D (6 bases). CDR3 length: 16 amino acids. V was cut by 5 bases and J by 0 bases, with 14 bases left in between. The germline gives CDR1 LNHDA, CDR2 SQIVND (reference sequence). The CDR3 DNA is TGTGCCAGTAGTCGCGTAGGGGGTTCTAGCAATCAGCCCCAGCATTTT. Protein product: CASSRVGGSSNQPQHF. The full variable domain, with the rest looked up from reference TRBV19 and TRBJ1-5, is DGGITQSPKYLFRKEGQNVTLSCEQNLNHDAMYWYRQDPGQGLRLIYYSQIVNDFQKGDIAEGYSVSREKKESFPLTVTSAQKNPTAFYLCASSRVGGSSNQPQHFGDGTRLSIL.

This chain links TRBV6-1 with TRBJ2-7, with 8 bases fitting TRBD1. The junction had 11 bases not matched to a gene; V was cut back by 5 bases and J by 5 bases. Germline CDR1 is MNHNS and CDR2 is SASEGT. CDR3 length equals 15 residues. This CDR3 is CASSHLGPGGNEQYF. In DNA, the CDR3 is TGTGCCAGCAGTCACCTCGGGCCAGGGGGCAACGAGCAGTACTTC.

CDR3 coding DNA: TGTGCCAGTCAGCCCTCGGGCGTCCCCTCCTACGAGCAGTACTTC. It yields the protein CASQPSGVPSYEQYF. This rearrangement joins TRBV19 to TRBJ2-7, with D unclear. This CDR3 spans 15 amino acids. The V gene lost 8 bases and the J gene lost 0 bases, with 17 bases spanning the gap. Germline V gives CDR1 LNHDA, CDR2 SQIVND (reference sequence).

The rearrangement links TRBV15 to TRBJ1-2; possible D gene TRBD1, 5 bases. Germline CDR1 and CDR2: LNHNV and YYDKDF (reference sequence). The CDR3 consists of 17 residues. Trimming left V 0 bases short and J 4 bases short, with 18 bases between. The CDR3 nucleotides read TGTGCCACCAGCAGAGATCAAAAGGACTGGGGCGGCTATGGCTACACCTTC. Its translation is CATSRDQKDWGGYGYTF.

This clone is a singleton in its sample. This chain connects TRBV10-3 to TRBJ1-2, with TRBD1 identical over 9 bases. Trimming removed 4 bases from V and 8 bases from J; junction bases left unmatched: 5. The CDR3 has 13 residues. Germline CDR1 and CDR2: ENHRY and SYGVKD. CDR3 amino acids: CAISGRTGEGYTF. The CDR3 region has the DNA TGTGCCATCAGTGGGAGGACAGGGGAAGGCTACACCTTC.

The chain couples TRBV9 to TRBJ2-1; D is unclear. Germline V gene data show CDR1 as SGDLS and CDR2 as YYNGEE. V was cut by 0 bases and J by 0 bases, with 7 bases left in between. The CDR3 has 15 residues. CDR3 nucleotide sequence: TGTGCCAGCAGCGTAGAGCCCGGCTCCTACAATGAGCAGTTCTTC. Residues: CASSVEPGSYNEQFF. Filled out from reference TRBV9 and TRBJ2-1, the complete variable domain reads DSGVTQTPKHLITATGQRVTLRCSPRSGDLSVYWYQQSLDQGLQFLIQYYNGEERAKGNILERFSAQQFPDLHSELNLSSLELGDSALYFCASSVEPGSYNEQFFGPGTRLTVL.

A few counts support this clone. The genes are TRBV4-2 and TRBJ2-7; no reliable D call. The CDR3 spans 14 residues. Germline V gives CDR1 LGHNA, CDR2 YNFKEQ. Trimming took 0 bases from V and 4 from J, leaving 10 bases between them. CDR3 coding DNA: TGTGCCAGCAGCCAAGAGCCCACGGAGTACGAGCAGTACTTC. Protein sequence: CASSQEPTEYEQYF.

This clone was recorded only once. The chain carries TRBV4-1 and TRBJ1-5, with a weak D call TRBD1 (5 bases). CDR3 length: 15 amino acids. Germline-derived CDR1 and CDR2 are MGHRA and YSYEKL. Trimming shortened V by 1 base and J by 9 bases, and 16 bases separated the two germline ends. This CDR3 reads CASSQVAGRVRPQHF. The CDR3 nucleotides read TGCGCCAGCAGCCAAGTAGCCGGCAGGGTCAGGCCCCAGCATTTT.

V is TRBV6-5 and J is TRBJ1-1; D may be TRBD1 (5 bases). V gave up 8 bases and J gave up 0 bases, with 13 bases separating them. This CDR3 region has 14 residues. Germline CDR1 and CDR2: MNHEY and SVGAGI. In DNA form, the CDR3 reads TGTGCCAGCCAGAGGGACGGTGTGAACACTGAAGCTTTCTTT. Its protein product is CASQRDGVNTEAFF.

J is TRBJ1-4 and V is TRBV19, with D unresolved. The CDR3 has 14 residues. CDR1 LNHDA and CDR2 SQIVND come from the germline V gene (reference sequence). The germline V and J ends were trimmed by 10 bases and 0 bases, with 12 bases remaining between them. CDR3 sequence (DNA): TGTGCCATCCAGCGCGGAGCAACTAATGAAAAACTGTTTTTT. Protein: CAIQRGATNEKLFF.

The chain recombines TRBV6-6 with TRBJ2-7, with D unclear. The ends were cut back, 6 bases at V and 1 base at J, with 13 bases in the middle. The CDR3 sequence is 14 residues long. The germline V gene encodes CDR1 MNHNY and CDR2 SVGAGI (reference sequence). The CDR3 reads CASSPVVSSYEQYF. CDR3 bases: TGTGCCAGCAGCCCCGTTGTCTCGTCCTACGAGCAGTACTTC.

This chain uses TRBV2 with TRBJ2-1, with a weak D call TRBD2 (5 bases). Germline lookup yields CDR1 SNHLY and CDR2 FYNNEI. CDR3 length: 15 residues. Trimming cost V 3 bases and J 4 bases, with 13 bases left between them. Here the CDR3 reads CASSEERRIYNEQFF. The CDR3 DNA is TGTGCCAGCAGTGAGGAAAGGAGGATTTACAATGAGCAGTTCTTC.

The chain joins TRBV5-6 to TRBJ2-5; 7 positions match TRBD1. Trimming at V came to 1 base and at J to 4 bases, leaving 4 bases not matched to a gene. The germline V gene has CDR1 SGHDT and CDR2 YYEEEE. The CDR3 has 14 residues. CDR3 coding DNA: TGTGCCAGCAGCTTGCTTGCAGGGGGAGAGACCCAGTACTTC. The encoded protein is CASSLLAGGETQYF.

CDR3 region: CASSLEGRPTDTQYF. CDR3 nucleotide sequence: TGTGCCAGCAGCTTGGAGGGACGGCCCACAGATACGCAGTATTTT. The V gene is TRBV7-9, the J gene TRBJ2-3; a possible D gene is TRBD2 (6 bases). This CDR3 has 15 residues. Per germline, CDR1 SEHNR and CDR2 FQNEAQ (reference sequence). V lost 3 bases to trimming and J lost 2 bases, with 12 bases between them.

The V and J genes are TRBV5-1 and TRBJ2-6, with D uncertain. V lost 2 bases to trimming and J lost 1 base, with 7 bases between them. The CDR3 runs to 15 residues. The germline gives CDR1 SGHRS, CDR2 YFSETQ. The CDR3 here is CASSFGLSGANVLTF. DNA of the CDR3: TGCGCCAGCAGCTTCGGGCTGTCTGGGGCCAACGTCCTGACTTTC.

The rearrangement links TRBV6-5 to TRBJ2-7, with 7 bases aligning to TRBD2. The V segment lost 6 bases and the J segment 4 bases; nucleotides outside the gene matches: 6. This CDR3 spans 13 amino acids. Germline lookup yields CDR1 MNHEY and CDR2 SVGAGI. The CDR3 protein is CASSLSGLYEQYF. The CDR3 region has the DNA TGTGCCAGCAGCCTTAGCGGGTTGTACGAGCAGTACTTC.

This clone appeared a few times. V gene TRBV2 combines with J gene TRBJ1-4; possibly TRBD1 for D (6 bases). Looked up from germline, CDR1 is SNHLY and CDR2 is FYNNEI. The CDR3 is 18 residues long. V lost 6 bases and J lost 7, with 27 bases in between. The CDR3 bases are TGTGCCAGCAGCGGGGACTTGCCCACAGGGTTACGTGGTGAAAAACTGTTTTTT. Its protein is CASSGDLPTGLRGEKLFF.